What follows are 17 T cell receptor beta chains derived from one specimen sequenced in a study of blood T cells in healthy people across ages. For the second PCR, which ran for about 6 to 11 cycles, a sample-barcoded 5' primer and a J-beta primer mix were used. Each CDR3 protein is one row after TCRdb ran MiXCR on the 5' RACE reads. The table shows hundreds of thousands of distinct CDR3 sequences, with under 25% occurring only once. Sequencing was done on a sample of blood. The receptors derive from an older man in good health.

This clonotype was counted ten times or more. The gene calls are TRBV7-2 and TRBJ2-7, with TRBD1 matching 8 bases. Germline V gene lookup returns CDR1 SGHTA and CDR2 FQGNSA. The CDR3 contains 14 residues. The J segment lost 2 bases and the V segment lost 2 bases, leaving 2 bases of the junction unmatched. The CDR3 is CASSLQQGAYEQYF. The CDR3 DNA follows: TGTGCCAGCAGCTTACAACAGGGGGCCTACGAGCAGTACTTC. Together with reference TRBV7-2 and TRBJ2-7, the CDR3 gives the full variable domain: GAGVSQSPSNKVTEKGKDVELRCDPISGHTALYWYRQSLGQGLEFLIYFQGNSAPDKSGLPSDRFSAERTGGSVSTLTIQRTQQEDSAVYLCASSLQQGAYEQYFGPGTRLTVT.

Comment on this clonotype: A junction end diverges from the germline sequence, so it may reflect a read error. The genes are TRBV18 and TRBJ1-6; D not resolved. CDR1 is KGHSH and CDR2 is LQKENI in the germline V gene. This CDR3 has 12 amino acids. The CDR3 reads CASSPGLSPLRF. The CDR3 DNA is TGTGCCAGCTCACCAGGGCTTTCACCCCTCCGCTTT.

V usage is TRBV3-1 and J usage is TRBJ2-1; 10 bases align to TRBD2. Trimming took 1 base from V and 8 from J; bases not matched to a gene: 5. This CDR3 has 15 residues. Germline lookup yields CDR1 LGHDT and CDR2 YNNKEL (reference sequence). The DNA for the CDR3 is TGTGCCAGCAGCCAAGTGGCTAGCGGGAGCTATGAGCAGTTCTTC. Its protein is CASSQVASGSYEQFF.

This clonotype was seen many times. This rearrangement joins TRBV28 to TRBJ2-1; D perhaps matches TRBD2 (5 bases). CDR3 size: 15 residues. Trimming took 6 bases from V and 2 from J, leaving 14 bases between them. Germline V gene sequence: CDR1 MDHEN, CDR2 SYDVKM. The CDR3 spells CASRIPGSPYNEQFF. The CDR3 DNA reads TGTGCCAGCAGGATTCCGGGATCCCCCTACAATGAGCAGTTCTTC.

This chain joins TRBV20-1 and TRBJ2-5, with D possibly matching TRBD1 (6 bases). V was trimmed by 5 bases and J by 4 bases, leaving 11 bases between them. This CDR3 is built from 12 residues. Germline CDR1 and CDR2: DFQATT and SNEGSKA (reference sequence). The chain's CDR3 is CSAEQGRETQYF. In nucleotides, the CDR3 is TGCAGTGCTGAACAGGGTCGAGAGACCCAGTACTTC.

The sample holds a few counts of this clonotype. This rearrangement joins TRBV7-9 to TRBJ2-5; D possibly matches TRBD1 or TRBD2 (5 bases each). The CDR3 has 14 amino acids. Germline V lookup: CDR1 SEHNR, CDR2 FQNEAQ (reference sequence). The V and J ends lost 4 bases and 3 bases respectively, with 12 bases between them. CDR3 sequence: CASSYRDGEETQYF. The CDR3 DNA follows: TGTGCCAGCAGCTACCGGGACGGGGAAGAGACCCAGTACTTC.

This clonotype showed up just a few times. The V call is TRBV28, the J call TRBJ2-1; tentative D call: TRBD1 (8 bases). Germline CDR1 and CDR2: MDHEN and SYDVKM. The CDR3 loop spans 14 amino acids. Trimming removed 3 bases from V and 12 bases from J, with 18 bases in between. The CDR3 spells CASSLTGTTGGQFF. As DNA, the CDR3 is TGTGCCAGCAGTTTGACTGGGACTACAGGGGGGCAGTTCTTC.

A few counts support this clonotype. The junction does not match germline at one end; this may be a read error. The J gene is TRBJ2-1, the V gene TRBV7-7, with D hard to call. This CDR3 region has 14 residues. In germline, CDR1 is SSHAT, CDR2 FNYEAQ (reference sequence). CDR3 amino acids: CASSYGWGNNEQFF. The CDR3 DNA is TGTGCTAGCAGCTATGGTTGGGGTAACAATGAGCAGTTCTTC.

This chain connects TRBV12-3 or TRBV12-4 to TRBJ2-5; perhaps TRBD1 as D (6 bases). V gave up 1 base and J gave up 4 bases, with 16 bases separating them. The CDR3 covers 16 residues. The CDR3 reads CASSLGGRGVAETQYF. The CDR3, as DNA: TGTGCCAGCAGTTTAGGGGGCAGGGGAGTGGCAGAGACCCAGTACTTC.

The rearrangement joins TRBV6-1 to TRBJ2-5; TRBD2 might be the D (5 bases). This CDR3 contains 18 residues. CDR1 MNHNS and CDR2 SASEGT come from the germline V gene. Deletions cut 3 bases from V and 1 base from J, with 21 bases between. CDR3 residues: CASSEGLGWTLLQETQYF. DNA of the CDR3: TGTGCCAGCAGTGAGGGTCTGGGTTGGACTCTTCTCCAAGAGACCCAGTACTTC.

This chain connects TRBV28 to TRBJ1-6; 9 bases line up with TRBD1. Germline V lookup: CDR1 MDHEN, CDR2 SYDVKM. V lost 6 bases to trimming and J lost 7 bases; unmatched junction nucleotides: 22. CDR3 length: 20 amino acids. DNA for the CDR3: TGTGCCAGCAGCTATTTTTCTTGGGCCAGCACAGGGACAGGGAATTCACCCCTCCACTTT. It specifies CASSYFSWASTGTGNSPLHF.

The chain is built from TRBV7-9 and TRBJ1-4; 7 positions match TRBD1. Losses at the gene ends were 0 bases for V and 4 bases for J; bases not matched to a gene: 11. The CDR3 is 18 amino acids. Germline V lookup: CDR1 SEHNR, CDR2 FQNEAQ (reference sequence). The CDR3 region has the DNA TGTGCCAGCAGCTTAGCAAAAAGTGGGGACAGCCGTAATGAAAAACTGTTTTTT. Encoded protein: CASSLAKSGDSRNEKLFF.

J is TRBJ2-1 and V is TRBV7-3, with 9 bases that match TRBD2. The germline CDR1 and CDR2 sequences are SGHTA and FQGTGA. V dropped 10 bases and J dropped 8; count of bases not matched to a gene: 15. The CDR3 totals 15 residues. CDR3 bases: TGTGCCACGCGTCAACGGCTAGCGGGAAGGCATGAGCAGTTCTTC. It is translated as CATRQRLAGRHEQFF.

The V call is TRBV2, the J call TRBJ1-5, with a possible D match to TRBD1 (5 bases). V lost 10 bases and J lost 4, with 14 bases in between. CDR1 and CDR2 (germline): SNHLY, FYNNEI. The CDR3 has 13 residues. The CDR3 loop is CATGDERNQPQHF. CDR3 nucleotide sequence: TGTGCCACCGGGGACGAAAGGAATCAGCCCCAGCATTTT.

V and J are TRBV20-1 and TRBJ2-1; D is uncertain. The length of the CDR3 is 14 residues. V was clipped by 3 bases and J by 0 bases, with 9 bases between them. CDR1 and CDR2 from the germline V gene are DFQATT and SNEGSKA (reference sequence). CDR3: CSASAFSSYNEQFF. As DNA, the CDR3 is TGCAGTGCTAGCGCTTTTAGCTCCTACAATGAGCAGTTCTTC.

The chain joins TRBV20-1 to TRBJ1-2, with D possibly matching TRBD1 (5 bases). The germline CDR1 and CDR2 sequences are DFQATT and SNEGSKA (reference sequence). V shed 6 bases and J shed 2 bases, with 10 bases lying between them. The CDR3 has 12 residues. The CDR3 DNA reads as TGCAGTGCCCCGGGGGGGAACTATGGCTACACCTTC. Encoded protein: CSAPGGNYGYTF.

This clonotype showed up just a few times. The rearrangement uses TRBV7-6 and TRBJ2-1; D call uncertain. Looked up from germline, CDR1 is SGHVS and CDR2 is FNYEAQ. The CDR3 totals 15 residues. The germline V and J ends were trimmed by 2 bases and 1 base, with 9 bases remaining between them. The CDR3 loop is CASSLMESSYNEQFF. The CDR3 DNA reads as TGTGCCAGCAGCTTAATGGAGTCTTCCTACAATGAGCAGTTCTTC. The full variable domain, with the rest looked up from reference TRBV7-6 and TRBJ2-1, is GAGVSQSPRYKVTKRGQDVALRCDPISGHVSLYWYRQALGQGPEFLTYFNYEAQQDKSGLPNDRFSAERPEGSISTLTIQRTEQRDSAMYRCASSLMESSYNEQFFGPGTRLTVL.